Below are 13 T cell receptor beta chains sequenced from a single sample in a study of CD8 T cells in ankylosing spondylitis. Overall study findings and caveats: Seemingly distinctive of ankylosing spondylitis blood was a TCR beta motif formed by eight highly homologous variants.

A single record per CDR3 protein comes from TCRdb applying MiXCR to the 5' RACE reads. The table includes fewer than 550,000 distinct CDR3 sequences, roughly 5% detected once. Their antigen targets remain unknown. The material sequenced was blood, either unsorted or a sorted T cell fraction (not recorded which). The receptors derive from a male donor with ankylosing spondylitis.

Ten or more counts support this clonotype. This rearrangement joins TRBV7-2 to TRBJ2-5; 8 nucleotides line up with TRBD2. V dropped 1 base and J dropped 4; count of bases not matched to a gene: 5. Germline V gene data show CDR1 as SGHTA and CDR2 as FQGNSA. This CDR3 contains 15 residues. The CDR3 bases are TGTGCCAGCAGCTTAGAGGGACTAGATGGAGAGACCCAGTACTTC. It specifies CASSLEGLDGETQYF.

This clonotype was picked up many times. This chain joins TRBV7-2 and TRBJ1-5; D is ambiguous. V dropped 1 base and J dropped 7 bases, with 11 bases sitting between them. The CDR3 totals 14 residues. CDR1 is SGHTA, CDR2 FQGNSA, per germline. The CDR3 loop reads CASSLERTGQPQHF. The CDR3 DNA sequence: TGTGCCAGCAGCTTAGAGAGGACCGGGCAGCCCCAGCATTTT.

In this sample, this clonotype turned up many times. CDR3 nucleotide sequence: TGTGCCACCAGTGATTTGAAGGGGGACAGGGGGCACACCGGGGAGCTGTTTTTT. The encoded protein is CATSDLKGDRGHTGELFF. The V call is TRBV24-1, the J call TRBJ2-2; 12 bases agree with TRBD1. CDR3 length equals 18 residues. The junction had 4 bases not matched to a gene; V was cut back by 0 bases and J by 3 bases. The germline V gene has CDR1 KGHDR and CDR2 SFDVKD.

This clonotype was recorded at least ten times. This chain connects TRBV6-2 or TRBV6-3 to TRBJ2-7, with 10 bases matching TRBD1. Germline-derived CDR1 and CDR2 are MNHEY and SVGEGT. V gave up 6 bases and J gave up 1 base; unmatched junction bases: 12. This CDR3 is 17 amino acids long. CDR3 DNA sequence: TGTGCCAGCAGCCCACCGCCCCGGACAGGGGGATCCTACGAGCAGTACTTC. Encoded protein: CASSPPPRTGGSYEQYF.

This clonotype has ten or more counts. This chain joins TRBV28 and TRBJ1-2; possibly TRBD1 for D (5 bases). V was clipped by 5 bases and J by 1 base, with 17 bases between them. This CDR3 contains 16 residues. Germline V gene data show CDR1 as MDHEN and CDR2 as SYDVKM. CDR3 DNA sequence: TGTGCCAGCAGTAGTCCTAGCGAGGGGAATAACTATGGCTACACCTTC. It codes for CASSSPSEGNNYGYTF.

This clonotype was detected many times. The gene calls are TRBV5-6 and TRBJ2-1; TRBD1 matches at 11 bases. This CDR3 is 16 amino acids long. Germline CDR1 is SGHDT and CDR2 is YYEEEE. V dropped 0 bases and J dropped 2; count of bases not matched to a gene: 1. Here the CDR3 DNA reads TGTGCCAGCAGCTTGGTGGGACAGGGGGCCTACAATGAGCAGTTCTTC. As protein: CASSLVGQGAYNEQFF.

In this sample, this clonotype turned up many times. This CDR3 is CASRPGPRSEQYF. CDR3 bases: TGTGCCAGCAGGCCGGGACCACGCTCGGAGCAGTACTTC. This chain links TRBV12-3 or TRBV12-4 with TRBJ2-7; D could derive from TRBD1 or TRBD2 (5 bases each). The CDR3 runs 13 residues. The ends were cut back, 6 bases at V and 7 bases at J, with 16 bases in the middle.

Only a few counts were recorded for this clonotype. The J gene is TRBJ2-5, the V gene TRBV20-1, with 7 bases that match TRBD2. The CDR3 length is 15 residues. V gave up 0 bases and J gave up 4 bases; unmatched junction bases: 8. Germline V gene lookup returns CDR1 DFQATT and CDR2 SNEGSKA (reference sequence). As DNA, the CDR3 is TGCAGTGCTAGAGATTCGGGGGGAGCAGGAGAGACCCAGTACTTC. Encoded protein: CSARDSGGAGETQYF.

About this clonotype: Being one base from a much bigger clone, this may be a read error. V is TRBV12-3 or TRBV12-4 and J is TRBJ2-1; tentative D call: TRBD1 (6 bases). The CDR3 is 14 residues long. The CDR3 loop is CTSSRHPQGNEQFF. For the CDR3, the DNA is TGTACCAGCAGTCGGCACCCCCAGGGGAATGAGCAGTTCTTC.

This clonotype was detected ten times or more. The V gene is TRBV4-3, the J gene TRBJ2-7; D gene unclear. Germline values: CDR1 LGHNA, CDR2 YSLEER. The length of the CDR3 is 17 residues. V was pared by 0 bases and J by 2 bases, with 17 bases between. This CDR3 is CASSQDLARYSAYEQYF. The CDR3 DNA is TGCGCCAGCAGCCAAGATCTCGCCCGGTACAGTGCCTACGAGCAGTACTTC.

This clonotype occurred many times. V is TRBV12-3 or TRBV12-4 and J is TRBJ1-5; no clear D. The CDR3 is 17 residues long. Between the trimmed V and J ends, which lost 6 bases and 4 bases, there was a span of 22 bases. CDR3 amino acids: CASSPDLFEVMNQPQHF. As DNA, the CDR3 is TGTGCCAGCAGCCCGGACTTGTTTGAGGTAATGAATCAGCCCCAGCATTTT.

Many counts were recorded for this clonotype. V gene TRBV5-1 combines with J gene TRBJ2-1; 7 bases align to TRBD1. There are 13 residues in the CDR3. Looked up from germline, CDR1 is SGHRS and CDR2 is YFSETQ. V was clipped by 4 bases and J by 5 bases; unmatched bases: 3. In nucleotides, the CDR3 is TGCGCCAGCAGCCCCGGGACAGACAATGAGCAGTTCTTC. Translated, it gives CASSPGTDNEQFF.

This clonotype has at least ten counts. The V call is TRBV29-1, the J call TRBJ2-5; tentative D call: TRBD1 (5 bases). The CDR3 extends over 14 amino acids. Per germline, CDR1 SQVTM and CDR2 ANQGSEA. The V gene lost 7 bases and the J gene lost 5 bases, with 20 bases spanning the gap. The CDR3 spells CSARPRVRQETQYF. For the CDR3, the DNA is TGCAGCGCCAGACCCAGGGTGCGCCAGGAGACCCAGTACTTC. The whole variable domain, remainder taken from reference TRBV29-1 and TRBJ2-5, is SAVISQKPSRDICQRGTSLTIQCQVDSQVTMMFWYRQQPGQSLTLIATANQGSEATYESGFVIDKFPISRPNLTFSTLTVSNMSPEDSSIYLCSARPRVRQETQYFGPGTRLLVL.